This TCR beta chain emerged from a study of radiation and T cells in renal cell carcinoma. Study-level points and caveats: No pretreatment tumor biopsies were available for baseline clonotypes.

The assay was immunoSEQ multiplex PCR, and TCRdb's table has in-frame clones only and misses some. Of 95,000 or so clones listed, less than 90% are singletons. Trimming shortened V by 3 bases and J by 6 bases, and 16 bases separated the two germline ends. Germline values: CDR1 SGHRS, CDR2 YFSETQ. CDR3 length: 14 residues. The time point is: baseline pretreatment blood. As for treatment: 15 Gy SBRT to primary tumor, nephrectomy 4 weeks later. Clear cell pathology was present in this patient's renal cell carcinoma. As to this clone: Its cognate antigen is unknown.

The sequences come from blood, collected from a patient whose treatment included radiotherapy and nephrectomy. This receptor was taken from a man in his fifties or sixties with renal cell carcinoma. The chain joins TRBV5-1 to TRBJ2-7, with a possible D match to TRBD2 (7 bases). Here the CDR3 reads CASSSYSGGSEQYF. The CDR3, as DNA: TGCGCCAGCAGCTCCTATTCGGGGGGCAGCGAGCAGTACTTC.